These T cell receptor beta chains were read from a single sample in a study of cytomegalovirus exposure and HLA in healthy donors. TCRdb keeps only in-frame clones here, not all; method: immunoSEQ multiplex PCR. The profile shows a few hundred thousand clones, 80% to 90% of them singletons. The sample was PBMCs. All receptors come from a woman in her late teens or twenties in good health and CMV-seronegative. CDR3s include the opening cysteine and the closing phenylalanine or tryptophan. The D gene is left open where the match is weak. Clone sizes are given selectively: once, few, many, or a class where the clone is expanded.

v_gene: TRBV9; abundance: NA; d_gene: TRBD2; j_gene: TRBJ2-3; CDR3nt: TGTGCCAGCGGTGGAGCGGGAGGCGTCACAGATACGCAGTATTTT; CDR3aa: CASGGAGGVTDTQYF
v_gene: TRBV5-6; abundance: NA; d_gene: TRBD1; j_gene: TRBJ2-6; CDR3nt: TGTGCCAGCAGCTTCGTGACAGGGTCTGGGGCCAACGTCCTGACTTTC; CDR3aa: CASSFVTGSGANVLTF
v_gene: TRBV28; abundance: NA; d_gene: NA; j_gene: TRBJ1-1; CDR3nt: TGTGCCAGCAGCACCCTCACAGGGACCGAAGCTTTCTTT; CDR3aa: CASSTLTGTEAFF
v_gene: TRBV2; abundance: NA; d_gene: TRBD1; j_gene: TRBJ2-3; CDR3nt: TGCGCCAGCAGGGGACAGATGGGTATCACAGATACGCAGTATTTT; CDR3aa: CASRGQMGITDTQYF
v_gene: TRBV6-6; abundance: NA; d_gene: TRBD1; j_gene: TRBJ1-5; CDR3nt: TGTGCCAGCAGTACGGGACAGAATCAGCCCCAGCATTTT; CDR3aa: CASSTGQNQPQHF
v_gene: TRBV29-1; abundance: NA; d_gene: NA; j_gene: TRBJ2-2; CDR3nt: TGCAGCGTTGTTCTCGTTGGGGGGGCGAGGACGGCGGGAAGGTCCACCGGGGAGCTGTTTTTT; CDR3aa: CSVVLVGGARTAGRSTGELFF
v_gene: TRBV6-1; abundance: NA; d_gene: NA; j_gene: TRBJ1-1; CDR3nt: TGTGCCAGCAGCACACAGGAGTACACTGAAGCTTTCTTT; CDR3aa: CASSTQEYTEAFF
v_gene: TRBV6-1; abundance: NA; d_gene: TRBD1; j_gene: TRBJ1-5; CDR3nt: TGTGCCAGTACTAATTTACAGGGGAGCAATCAGCCCCAGCATTTT; CDR3aa: CASTNLQGSNQPQHF
v_gene: TRBV7-2; abundance: NA; d_gene: NA; j_gene: TRBJ2-2; CDR3nt: TGTGCCAGCAGCTTTCCGAGCGGCCCTTACACCGGGGAGCTGTTTTTT; CDR3aa: CASSFPSGPYTGELFF
v_gene: TRBV7-6; abundance: NA; d_gene: NA; j_gene: TRBJ2-1; CDR3nt: TGTGCCAGCAGCTTAGCAGCCAGGGCGGTGAGCTCCTACAATGAGCAGTTCTTC; CDR3aa: CASSLAARAVSSYNEQFF
v_gene: TRBV5-1; abundance: NA; d_gene: TRBD1; j_gene: TRBJ2-4; CDR3nt: TGCGCCAGCAGCTTGGAGACAGGGAACATTCAGTACTTC; CDR3aa: CASSLETGNIQYF
v_gene: TRBV14; abundance: NA; d_gene: NA; j_gene: TRBJ2-7; CDR3nt: TGTGCCAGCCAGGCGTTCGGCGAGCAGTACTTC; CDR3aa: CASQAFGEQYF
v_gene: TRBV2; abundance: NA; d_gene: TRBD1; j_gene: TRBJ2-7; CDR3nt: TGTGCCACAAATCGACAGGGGAGCTCCTACGAGCAGTACTTC; CDR3aa: CATNRQGSSYEQYF
v_gene: TRBV6-6; abundance: NA; d_gene: TRBD1; j_gene: TRBJ1-5; CDR3nt: TGTGCCAGCAGTTACTTCGTCGGAGGGGGCACTCAGCCCCAGCATTTT; CDR3aa: CASSYFVGGGTQPQHF
v_gene: TRBV6-1; abundance: NA; d_gene: NA; j_gene: TRBJ1-1; CDR3nt: TGTGCCAGCAGTGAAGGGGGGGACTGGATGAACACTGAAGCTTTCTTT; CDR3aa: CASSEGGDWMNTEAFF
v_gene: TRBV28; abundance: NA; d_gene: NA; j_gene: TRBJ2-1; CDR3nt: TGTGCCAGCAGCCCATCGGGGAACGGGTTGGCTGAGCAGTTCTTC; CDR3aa: CASSPSGNGLAEQFF
v_gene: TRBV6-5; abundance: NA; d_gene: NA; j_gene: TRBJ2-2; CDR3nt: TGTGCCAGCCTAGGAAGCCGGGGCACCGGGGAGCTGTTTTTT; CDR3aa: CASLGSRGTGELFF
v_gene: TRBV7-6; abundance: NA; d_gene: TRBD1; j_gene: TRBJ2-2; CDR3nt: TGTGCCAGCAGCTTAGCGGTCGCAGGGGGAATCGCCGGGGAGCTGTTTTTT; CDR3aa: CASSLAVAGGIAGELFF
v_gene: TRBV19; abundance: NA; d_gene: TRBD2; j_gene: TRBJ2-7; CDR3nt: TGTGCCAGTAGTAAACTAGCGGGAGTTTTGTACGAGCAGTACTTC; CDR3aa: CASSKLAGVLYEQYF
v_gene: TRBV5-5; abundance: NA; d_gene: TRBD1; j_gene: TRBJ2-1; CDR3nt: TGTGCCAGCAGCTCCTCCGCACCCCGGACAGGGAATTACAATGAGCAGTTCTTC; CDR3aa: CASSSSAPRTGNYNEQFF
v_gene: TRBV6-6; abundance: NA; d_gene: NA; j_gene: TRBJ2-7; CDR3nt: TGTGCCAGCAGTTACCCATCAGGGTACGAGCAGTACTTC; CDR3aa: CASSYPSGYEQYF
v_gene: TRBV5-4; abundance: NA; d_gene: NA; j_gene: TRBJ2-1; CDR3nt: TGTGCCAGCAGCTCCTCGAGCAGGGAAAATGAGCAGTTCTTC; CDR3aa: CASSSSSRENEQFF
v_gene: TRBV5-4; abundance: NA; d_gene: NA; j_gene: TRBJ2-7; CDR3nt: TGTGCCAGCAGCTTGGTTCCAGCGTCAGAGCAGTACTTC; CDR3aa: CASSLVPASEQYF
v_gene: TRBV7-9; abundance: NA; d_gene: TRBD1; j_gene: TRBJ1-2; CDR3nt: TGTGCCAGCAGCTTAGCCGGACAGGGATTATATGGCTACACCTTC; CDR3aa: CASSLAGQGLYGYTF
v_gene: TRBV27; abundance: NA; d_gene: TRBD1; j_gene: TRBJ2-2; CDR3nt: TGTGCCAGCAGTTGGGACAGGGGGCGAAGCCAAACCGGGGAGCTGTTTTTT; CDR3aa: CASSWDRGRSQTGELFF
v_gene: TRBV18; abundance: NA; d_gene: TRBD2; j_gene: TRBJ2-5; CDR3nt: TGTGCCAGCTCACCACCGGGACTAACGAGCCGGGAGCGGGAGACCCAGTACTTC; CDR3aa: CASSPPGLTSRERETQYF
v_gene: TRBV5-1; abundance: NA; d_gene: TRBD2; j_gene: TRBJ2-1; CDR3nt: TGCGCCAGCAGCATACTCGGACTAGCGGGAGATAATGAGCAGTTCTTC; CDR3aa: CASSILGLAGDNEQFF
v_gene: TRBV2; abundance: NA; d_gene: TRBD2; j_gene: TRBJ2-3; CDR3nt: TGTGCCAGCAGGGATCCACTAGCGGGAGGGAGGACAGATACGCAGTATTTT; CDR3aa: CASRDPLAGGRTDTQYF
v_gene: TRBV6-1; abundance: NA; d_gene: NA; j_gene: TRBJ2-7; CDR3nt: TGTGCCAGCAGTGATACACCGCCCGGGGAGCAGTACTTC; CDR3aa: CASSDTPPGEQYF
v_gene: TRBV18; abundance: NA; d_gene: TRBD1; j_gene: TRBJ2-5; CDR3nt: TGTGCCAGCTCACCTGGGACAGGGAGAAAGGGAGAGACCCAGTACTTC; CDR3aa: CASSPGTGRKGETQYF
v_gene: TRBV19; abundance: NA; d_gene: TRBD1; j_gene: TRBJ2-3; CDR3nt: TGTGCCAGTAGTCGAGGGGGCCTTGCCACAGATACGCAGTATTTT; CDR3aa: CASSRGGLATDTQYF
v_gene: TRBV2; abundance: NA; d_gene: NA; j_gene: TRBJ2-7; CDR3nt: TGTGCCAGCTCTCCCAGGGGGGCTTACGAGCAGTACTTC; CDR3aa: CASSPRGAYEQYF
v_gene: TRBV4-1; abundance: NA; d_gene: TRBD2; j_gene: TRBJ2-1; CDR3nt: TGCGCCAGCAGCAGGACTAGCGGATCCTACAATGAGCAGTTCTTC; CDR3aa: CASSRTSGSYNEQFF
v_gene: TRBV5-1; abundance: NA; d_gene: TRBD2; j_gene: TRBJ2-7; CDR3nt: TGCGCCAGCAGCCCAGGACTAGCGGGATCCCCCTCCTACGAGCAGTACTTC; CDR3aa: CASSPGLAGSPSYEQYF
v_gene: TRBV15; abundance: NA; d_gene: TRBD1; j_gene: TRBJ2-6; CDR3nt: TGTGCCACCAGCAGAGATAGGGGGCTTGGGGCCAACGTCCTGACTTTC; CDR3aa: CATSRDRGLGANVLTF
v_gene: TRBV28; abundance: NA; d_gene: TRBD1; j_gene: TRBJ1-2; CDR3nt: TGTGCCAGCAGTTTCAACAGGGGGGGCTACACCTTC; CDR3aa: CASSFNRGGYTF
v_gene: TRBV30; abundance: NA; d_gene: NA; j_gene: TRBJ2-1; CDR3nt: TGTGCCTGGAGTGTACGATCGGACTCCCACAATGAGCAGTTCTTC; CDR3aa: CAWSVRSDSHNEQFF
v_gene: TRBV6-5; abundance: few; d_gene: NA; j_gene: TRBJ2-1; CDR3nt: TGTGCCAGCACCTCGGTCGTGAATGAGCAGTTCTTC; CDR3aa: CASTSVVNEQFF
v_gene: TRBV5-1; abundance: once; d_gene: NA; j_gene: TRBJ2-7; CDR3nt: TGCGCCAGCAGCCGAGAGGGCACTACCTACGAGCAGTACTTC; CDR3aa: CASSREGTTYEQYF
v_gene: TRBV5-1; abundance: NA; d_gene: TRBD2; j_gene: TRBJ2-1; CDR3nt: TGCGCCAGCAGCTCCGGGACTAGCGAATACAATGAGCAGTTCTTC; CDR3aa: CASSSGTSEYNEQFF
v_gene: TRBV29-1; abundance: few; d_gene: TRBD1; j_gene: TRBJ1-2; CDR3nt: TGCAGCGTTGACGCCGTGGACAGGGTAGGAAGCTACACCTTC; CDR3aa: CSVDAVDRVGSYTF